In this sample, the clone carrying this TCR beta chain turned up many times. Its antigen remains unknown. This record comes from a study of early T cells in non-severe SARS-CoV-2 infection. Molecules of cDNA were individually given unique molecular identifiers that were attached to them. Each CDR3 protein gets one entry after TCRdb re-called the 5' RACE reads with MiXCR. The sample holds fewer than 35,000 distinct CDR3 sequences, roughly 5.9% seen once. The CDR3 has 16 residues. Germline loops: CDR1 DFQATT, CDR2 SNEGSKA (reference sequence). The V and J ends lost 0 bases and 0 bases respectively, with 14 bases between them. The study, taken as a whole, reports: CD4 and private specificities were missed by VDJdb matching, which favored anti-spike CD8 responses.

Sequences were obtained from whole blood. The sequence was collected from an adult who was a healthcare worker with PCR-confirmed SARS-CoV-2 infection or an uninfected control (not recorded which). The rearrangement uses TRBV20-1 and TRBJ1-2; D is possibly TRBD1 (6 bases). This CDR3 reads CSARDPSTGSNYGYTF. In nucleotides, the CDR3 is TGCAGTGCTAGAGACCCTTCGACAGGTTCTAACTATGGCTACACCTTC.